This TCR beta chain was recorded in a study of a mutant IDH1 vaccine in newly diagnosed glioma. Overall study: The first vaccination came 4-6 weeks after radiotherapy alone, or with temozolomide cycles. Study-wide results and caveats: It was about 93% of patients that developed vaccine-induced immune responses.

The length of the CDR3 is 13 residues. Unmatched junction bases numbered 5, after V lost 4 bases and J lost 6 bases. Germline loops: CDR1 SGHNT, CDR2 YYREEE (reference sequence). Sample time point: week 23, last vaccination. Vaccinated patients received 300 ug of mutant IDH1 20-mer peptide per dose, with topical imiquimod. The table came from immunoSEQ multiplex PCR; TCRdb's copy has only in-frame clones and leaves some out. The sample carries around 85,000 clones, 85% recorded once. In regard to this clone: Antigen: not known.

This receptor was obtained from a man younger than 45 with glioma. Some clones in this sample may be carry-over from other donors' samples. V is TRBV5-4 and J is TRBJ2-7; 9 bases agree with TRBD1. The sample consisted of PBMCs, taken from a glioma patient whose treatment included an IDH1 peptide vaccine. The CDR3 region has the DNA TGTGCCAGCAGCCTCACAGGGGGCAGCGAGCAGTACTTC. Its protein product is CASSLTGGSEQYF.